This T cell receptor beta chain was identified during a study of T cell responses to AZD1222 COVID-19 vaccine. Whole-study results and caveats: Baseline seropositivity occurred in only six or seven AZD1222 recipients.

Only in-frame clones appear in the TCRdb table, and some are missing; sequencing was by immunoSEQ multiplex PCR. The sample lists 150,000 to 200,000 clones, around 89% occurring once. To note about this clone: What it recognizes is unknown.

The ends were cut back, 8 bases at V and 6 bases at J, with 26 bases in the middle. The CDR3 contains 17 residues. The V gene's germline CDR1 is MDHEN and CDR2 SYDVKM. The TCR originated in an adult in good health. The sequencing used peripheral blood, collected on day 0 of AZD1222 vaccination. The V and J genes are TRBV28 and TRBJ1-3, with D possibly TRBD1 on 6 matching bases. Here the CDR3 DNA reads TGTGCCAGCTCTTATCTATGGACAGATTCTCGTGTAAACACCATATATTTT. It encodes CASSYLWTDSRVNTIYF.